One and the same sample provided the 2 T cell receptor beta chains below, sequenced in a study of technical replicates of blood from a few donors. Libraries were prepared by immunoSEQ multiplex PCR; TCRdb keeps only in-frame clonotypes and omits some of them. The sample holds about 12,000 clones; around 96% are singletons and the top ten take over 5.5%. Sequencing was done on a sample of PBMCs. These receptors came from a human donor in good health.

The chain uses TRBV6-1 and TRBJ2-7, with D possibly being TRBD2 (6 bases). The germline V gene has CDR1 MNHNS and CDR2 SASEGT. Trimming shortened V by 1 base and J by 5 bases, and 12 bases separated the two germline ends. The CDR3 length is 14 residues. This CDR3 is CASSEEVAVDEQYF. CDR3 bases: TGTGCCAGCAGTGAAGAGGTAGCGGTGGACGAGCAGTACTTC.

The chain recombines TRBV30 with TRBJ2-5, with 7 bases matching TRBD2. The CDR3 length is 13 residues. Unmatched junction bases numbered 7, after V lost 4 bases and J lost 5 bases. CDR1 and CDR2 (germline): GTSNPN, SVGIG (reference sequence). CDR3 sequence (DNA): TGTGCCTGGAAGGGAGGGGCTGGTGAGACCCAGTACTTC. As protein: CAWKGGAGETQYF.